This T cell receptor beta chain was profiled in a study of T cells after yellow fever vaccination. TCRdb re-analysed the 5' RACE reads in MiXCR, keeping a single row per CDR3 protein. The sample shows some 350,000 distinct CDR3 sequences, roughly 6.1% of them seen only once. This clonotype was found a few times. Source: PBMCs, taken 5 days after the yellow fever booster vaccination. This sequence was found in a man younger than 40 who received the YFV17D yellow fever vaccine.

In DNA, the CDR3 is TGTGCCAGCAGCAAAGGAGACGGGCAAGTCTCGATCACCGGGGAGCTGTTTTTT. It yields the protein CASSKGDGQVSITGELFF. This chain joins TRBV21-1 and TRBJ2-2. TRBV21-1 is termed a pseudogene. There are 18 residues in the CDR3.